What follows is one T cell receptor beta chain and its context. Libraries were prepared by immunoSEQ multiplex PCR; TCRdb keeps only in-frame clonotypes and omits some of them. The sample lists tens of thousands of clones; 70% to 90% were seen once. CDR3 length: 15 residues. Germline CDR1 SGHDN, CDR2 FVKESK. The ends were cut back, 1 base at V and 6 bases at J, with 15 bases in the middle. This specimen belongs to a study of blood T cell repertoires in COVID-19. As for the study in general: Samples representing acute and convalescent COVID-19 were sourced from the United States, Italy and Spain.

This clonotype was sampled from a woman older than 75 with active COVID-19. The chain links TRBV14 to TRBJ1-2; D not resolved. The specimen was peripheral blood. The CDR3 protein is CASSQGWALGNGYTF. In DNA form, the CDR3 reads TGTGCCAGCAGCCAAGGATGGGCGCTCGGGAATGGCTACACCTTC.